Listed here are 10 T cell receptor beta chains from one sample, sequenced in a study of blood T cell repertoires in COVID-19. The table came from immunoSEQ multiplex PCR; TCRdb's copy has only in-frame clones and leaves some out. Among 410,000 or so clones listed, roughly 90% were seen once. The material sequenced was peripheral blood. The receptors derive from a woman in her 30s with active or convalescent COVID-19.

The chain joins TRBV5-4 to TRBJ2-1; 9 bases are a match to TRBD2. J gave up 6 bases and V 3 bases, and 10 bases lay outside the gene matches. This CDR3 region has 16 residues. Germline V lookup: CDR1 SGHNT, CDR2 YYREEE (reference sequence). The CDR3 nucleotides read TGTGCCAGCAGCTGGGGTGGAGCGGGAGGACTCAATGAGCAGTTCTTC. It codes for CASSWGGAGGLNEQFF. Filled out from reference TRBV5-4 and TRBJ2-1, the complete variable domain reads ETGVTQSPTHLIKTRGQQVTLRCSSQSGHNTVSWYQQALGQGPQFIFQYYREEENGRGNFPPRFSGLQFPNYSSELNVNALELDDSALYLCASSWGGAGGLNEQFFGPGTRLTVL.

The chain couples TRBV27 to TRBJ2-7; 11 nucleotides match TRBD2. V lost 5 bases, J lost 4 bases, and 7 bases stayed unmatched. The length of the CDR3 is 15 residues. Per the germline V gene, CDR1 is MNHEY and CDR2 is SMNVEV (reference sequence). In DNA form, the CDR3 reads TGTGCCAGCAGTATAGCGGGAGGGGCGACTTACGAGCAGTACTTC. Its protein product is CASSIAGGATYEQYF.

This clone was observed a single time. CDR3 nucleotides: TGTGCCAGCAGCCAATCGCTTGGACAGGGTGTTTTTGGCTACACCTTC. The encoded protein is CASSQSLGQGVFGYTF. The chain is built from TRBV16 and TRBJ1-2; TRBD1 matches at 8 bases. Per germline, CDR1 KGHSY and CDR2 FQNENV. V was clipped by 0 bases and J by 7 bases; unmatched bases: 10. The length of the CDR3 is 16 residues.

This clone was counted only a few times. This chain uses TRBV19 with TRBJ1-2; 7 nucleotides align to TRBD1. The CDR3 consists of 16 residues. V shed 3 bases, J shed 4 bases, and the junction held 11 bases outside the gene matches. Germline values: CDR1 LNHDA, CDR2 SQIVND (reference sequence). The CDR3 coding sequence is TGTGCCAGTAGTATTCTCGCCGGGACAGCTCCCTATGGCTACACCTTC. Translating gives CASSILAGTAPYGYTF.

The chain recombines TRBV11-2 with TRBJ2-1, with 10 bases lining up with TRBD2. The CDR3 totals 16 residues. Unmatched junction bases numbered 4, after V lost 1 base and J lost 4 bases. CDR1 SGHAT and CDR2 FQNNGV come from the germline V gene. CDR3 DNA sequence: TGTGCCAGCAGCTTAGGTTCTAGCGGGAGTTACAATGAGCAGTTCTTC. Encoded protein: CASSLGSSGSYNEQFF. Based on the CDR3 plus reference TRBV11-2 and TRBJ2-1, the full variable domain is EAGVAQSPRYKIIEKRQSVAFWCNPISGHATLYWYQQILGQGPKLLIQFQNNGVVDDSQLPKDRFSAERLKGVDSTLKIQPAKLEDSAVYLCASSLGSSGSYNEQFFGPGTRLTVL.

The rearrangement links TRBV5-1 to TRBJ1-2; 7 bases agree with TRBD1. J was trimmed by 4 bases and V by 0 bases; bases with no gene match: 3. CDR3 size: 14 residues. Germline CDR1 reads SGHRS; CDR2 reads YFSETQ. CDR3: CASSLDRGSYGYTF. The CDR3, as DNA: TGCGCCAGCAGCTTGGACAGGGGCAGCTATGGCTACACCTTC. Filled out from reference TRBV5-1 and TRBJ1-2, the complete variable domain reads KAGVTQTPRYLIKTRGQQVTLSCSPISGHRSVSWYQQTPGQGLQFLFEYFSETQRNKGNFPGRFSGRQFSNSRSEMNVSTLELGDSALYLCASSLDRGSYGYTFGSGTRLTVV.

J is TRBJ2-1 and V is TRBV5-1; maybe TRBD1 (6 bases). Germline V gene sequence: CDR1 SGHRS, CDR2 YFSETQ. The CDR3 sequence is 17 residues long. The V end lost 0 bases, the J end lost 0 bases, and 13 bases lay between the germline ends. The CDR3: CASSLGQVTSSYNEQFF. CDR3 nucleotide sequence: TGCGCCAGCAGCTTGGGACAGGTCACTAGCTCCTACAATGAGCAGTTCTTC.

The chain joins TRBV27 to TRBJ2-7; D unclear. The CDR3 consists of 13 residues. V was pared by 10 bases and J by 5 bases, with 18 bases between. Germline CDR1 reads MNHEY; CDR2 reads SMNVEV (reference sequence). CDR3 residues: CATRPFLEDEQYF. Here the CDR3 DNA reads TGTGCCACTAGGCCCTTTTTAGAGGACGAGCAGTACTTC.

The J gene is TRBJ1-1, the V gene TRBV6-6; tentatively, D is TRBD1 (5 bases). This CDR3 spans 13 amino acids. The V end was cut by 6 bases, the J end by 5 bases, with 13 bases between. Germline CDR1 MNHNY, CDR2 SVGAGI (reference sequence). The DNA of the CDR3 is TGTGCCAGCAGGGATGGAGGGGCTACTGAAGCTTTCTTT. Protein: CASRDGGATEAFF.

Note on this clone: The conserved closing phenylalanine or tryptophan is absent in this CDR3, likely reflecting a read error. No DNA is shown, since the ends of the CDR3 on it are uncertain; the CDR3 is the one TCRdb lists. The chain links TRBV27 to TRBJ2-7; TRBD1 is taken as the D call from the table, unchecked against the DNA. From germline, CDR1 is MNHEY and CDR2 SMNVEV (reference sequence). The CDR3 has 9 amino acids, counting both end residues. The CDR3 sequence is CASGQMTAL.